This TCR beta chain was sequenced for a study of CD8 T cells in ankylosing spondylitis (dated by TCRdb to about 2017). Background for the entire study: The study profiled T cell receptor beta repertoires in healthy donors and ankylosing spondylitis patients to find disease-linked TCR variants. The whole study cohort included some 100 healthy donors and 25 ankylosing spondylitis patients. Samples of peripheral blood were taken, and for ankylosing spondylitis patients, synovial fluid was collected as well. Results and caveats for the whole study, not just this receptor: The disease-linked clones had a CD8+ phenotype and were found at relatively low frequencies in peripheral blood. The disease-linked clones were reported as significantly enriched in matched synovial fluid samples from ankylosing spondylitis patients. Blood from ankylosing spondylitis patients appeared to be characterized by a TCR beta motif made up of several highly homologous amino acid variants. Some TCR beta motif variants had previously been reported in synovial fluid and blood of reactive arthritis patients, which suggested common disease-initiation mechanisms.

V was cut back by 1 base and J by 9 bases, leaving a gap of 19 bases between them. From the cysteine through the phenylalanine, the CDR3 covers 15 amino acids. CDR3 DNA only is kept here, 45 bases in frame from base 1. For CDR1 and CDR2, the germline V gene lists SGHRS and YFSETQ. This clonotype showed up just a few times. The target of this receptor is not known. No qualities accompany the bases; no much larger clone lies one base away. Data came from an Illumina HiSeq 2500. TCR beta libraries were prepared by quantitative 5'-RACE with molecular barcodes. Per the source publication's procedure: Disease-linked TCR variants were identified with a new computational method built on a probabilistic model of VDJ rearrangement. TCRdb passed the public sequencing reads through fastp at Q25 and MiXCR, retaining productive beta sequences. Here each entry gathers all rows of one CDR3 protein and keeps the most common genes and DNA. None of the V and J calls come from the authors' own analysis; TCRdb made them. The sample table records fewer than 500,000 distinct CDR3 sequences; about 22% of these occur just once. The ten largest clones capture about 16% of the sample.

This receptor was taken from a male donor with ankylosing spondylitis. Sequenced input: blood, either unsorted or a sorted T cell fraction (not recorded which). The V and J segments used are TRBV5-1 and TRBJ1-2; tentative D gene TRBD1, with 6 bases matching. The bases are TGCGCCAGCAGCTTGCAGGACAGACAGAGTTCAAGCTACACCTTC. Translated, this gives CASSLQDRQSSSYTF.